This T cell receptor beta chain was documented in a study of response to subunit inactivated influenza vaccine. Germline assignment: CDR1 SGDLS and CDR2 YYNGEE. The CDR3 loop spans 15 amino acids. Trimming left V 0 bases short and J 2 bases short, with 9 bases between. TCRdb redid the calling of the RT-PCR reads with MiXCR, one entry per CDR3 protein. The sample has 600,000 to 850,000 distinct CDR3 sequences, 14% seen once. The clonotype was recovered from a man in his forties or fifties who received an inactivated influenza vaccine. The specimen comprised PBMCs from blood, sampled 14 to 15 days before vaccination. The chain uses TRBV9 and TRBJ2-1; D is uncertain. CDR3: CASSVARSPYNEQFF. Written as DNA, the CDR3 is TGTGCCAGCAGCGTAGCTAGGTCCCCCTACAATGAGCAGTTCTTC.